Listed below are T cell receptor beta chains from one sample, sequenced in a study of blood T cells in healthy people across ages. TCRdb called the 5' RACE reads again in MiXCR, with one record for every CDR3 protein. The table has under 2,000,000 distinct CDR3 sequences, less than 50% seen once. Source material: blood. These receptors all come from a woman aged 40-49 years in good health. CDR3s include the opening cysteine and the closing phenylalanine or tryptophan. A D gene is named only where the DNA matches it firmly. Expanded clones get a size class; other rows say once, few or many, or leave the size out.

j_call clone_size v_call d_call cdr3_nt cdr3_aa
TRBJ2-1 . TRBV20-1 . TGCACTATTAGCGATGACTCCTACAATGAGCAGTTCTTC CTISDDSYNEQFF
TRBJ2-5 many TRBV4-3 . TGCGCCAGCAGCCAAGAGGGCGGAGAGACCCAGTACTTC CASSQEGGETQYF
TRBJ2-3 . TRBV7-6 TRBD1 TGTGCCAGCAGCTTAGAAGGGACAGGGTTAATGGATACGCAGTATTTT CASSLEGTGLMDTQYF
TRBJ2-7 . TRBV12-3/TRBV12-4 . TGTGCCAGCAGCCCCGGGGGCCGAGATTACGAGCAGTACTTC CASSPGGRDYEQYF
TRBJ2-1 . TRBV20-1 TRBD2 TGCAGTGCCAGGACTAGCAGTAACTACAATGAGCAGTTCTTC CSARTSSNYNEQFF
TRBJ1-2 many TRBV4-1 TRBD1 TGCGCCAGCAGCCAAGAACAGGGGAACTATGGCTACACCTTC CASSQEQGNYGYTF
TRBJ1-2 few TRBV4-2 TRBD1 TGTGCCAGCAGCCAAGATATCAGGGACAGGGATTTTTCCAGCTATGGCTACACCTTC CASSQDIRDRDFSSYGYTF
TRBJ1-5 . TRBV27 . TGTGCCAACAGTTTGAGGGGGGGCAATCAGCCCCAGCATTTT CANSLRGGNQPQHF
TRBJ1-1 . TRBV2 . TGTGCCACCGGGACGAACACTGAAGCTTTCTTT CATGTNTEAFF
TRBJ2-1 . TRBV6-6 . TGTGCCAGCACCCGGACGGGCGGAGGCTCCTACAATGAGCAGTTCTTC CASTRTGGGSYNEQFF
TRBJ1-2 . TRBV12-3/TRBV12-4 TRBD1 TGTGCCAGCAGACACGGACAGGGCTATGGCTACACCTTC CASRHGQGYGYTF
TRBJ2-1 few TRBV12-5 . TGTGCTAGTGGTTCCTCCACGGGGGCCTCCTACAATGAGCAGTTCTTC CASGSSTGASYNEQFF
TRBJ2-1 . TRBV6-2/TRBV6-3 . TGTGCCAGCAGGCCTACAGGGTCGGCCCATGAGCAGTTCTTC CASRPTGSAHEQFF
TRBJ2-1 . TRBV7-2 TRBD2 TGTGCCAGCAGCTCGGGACTAGCGGGGGCTTGGGAGCAGTTCTTC CASSSGLAGAWEQFF
TRBJ2-5 many TRBV5-1 TRBD1 TGCGCCAGCAGCGTTCGGACAGGGGAAGAGACCCAGTACTTC CASSVRTGEETQYF
TRBJ2-7 . TRBV11-2 TRBD1 TGTGCCAGCAGCTTAGAGTTAGGGTCATCCGAGACAGGGGCCTGGATAGCCTACGAGCAGTACTTC CASSLELGSSETGAWIAYEQYF